These T cell receptor beta chains were read from a single sample in a study of breast tumors, draining lymph nodes, adjacent tissues. TCRdb itself ran the multiplex PCR reads through MiXCR, one entry per CDR3 protein. Of more than 50,000 distinct CDR3 sequences listed, approximately 47% are singletons. What was sequenced was breast tumor tissue. These receptors all come from a female donor with breast cancer. Some clones in this sample may be carry-over from other donors' samples. Both conserved end residues are part of each CDR3. Fields, in order: D gene, V gene, CDR3 length, J gene, clone size, CDR3 DNA, CDR3 protein. A D gene is named only where the DNA matches it firmly. Clone size appears in some rows only: once, few, many, or a class for an expanded clone.

>TRBD1|TRBV20-1|15|TRBJ1-3|many
TGCAGTGCTAGTTTGGGACAGGCCTCTGGAAACACCATATATTTT
CSASLGQASGNTIYF
>-|TRBV6-6|12|TRBJ2-7|many
TGTGCCAGCACCGCGGGGAGTTACGAGCAGTACTTC
CASTAGSYEQYF
>-|TRBV3-1|17|TRBJ1-6|many
TGTGCCAGCAGGCTCGCGGGGGGGAGCTCCTATAATTCACCCCTCCACTTT
CASRLAGGSSYNSPLHF
>-|TRBV7-2|10|TRBJ2-5|-
TGTGCCAGCATCGGGGAGACCCAGTACTTC
CASIGETQYF
>TRBD2|TRBV2|14|TRBJ2-1|-
TGTGCCAGCAGCCTAGCGGGAGCTGTCAATGAGCAGTTCTTC
CASSLAGAVNEQFF
>-|TRBV2|14|TRBJ2-6|many
TGTGCCAGCAGGTTGGGAACTGGGGCCAACGTCCTGACTTTC
CASRLGTGANVLTF
>-|TRBV6-1|14|TRBJ1-4|many
TGTGCCAGCAGTGAAATCGGGGCAGCGGCTAAACTGTTTTTT
CASSEIGAAAKLFF
>-|TRBV20-1|14|TRBJ1-5|-
TGCAGTGCTAGAGGGGGTTATAGCAATCAGCCCCAGCATTTT
CSARGGYSNQPQHF
>-|TRBV7-3|14|TRBJ2-1|many
TGTGCCAGCAGCTACGCAGGGAATTTAGGTGAGCAGTTCTTC
CASSYAGNLGEQFF
>TRBD2|TRBV10-1|18|TRBJ2-1|-
TGCGCCAGTCCCGGGACTAGCGGGAAATCGTTAACCTACAATGAGCAGTTCTTC
CASPGTSGKSLTYNEQFF
>-|TRBV4-2|15|TRBJ2-7|-
TGTGCCAGCAGCCCCGGGACTTTAAGCTCCTACGAGCAGTACTTC
CASSPGTLSSYEQYF
>-|TRBV7-6|16|TRBJ1-6|many
TGTGCCAGCAGCTTAGGTGAGGGTGGCAATAATTCACCCCTCCACTTT
CASSLGEGGNNSPLHF
>-|TRBV30|13|TRBJ1-5|many
TGTGCCTGGAGCCCGGGGGGATATCAGCCCCAGCATTTT
CAWSPGGYQPQHF
>TRBD2|TRBV28|15|TRBJ2-2|-
TGTGCCAGCGTTAGCGGGGGGACGAACACCGGGGAGCTGTTTTTT
CASVSGGTNTGELFF
>-|TRBV10-3|21|TRBJ2-6|once
-
CAIIRGDSYNEQFFGANVLTF
>-|TRBV7-2|13|TRBJ1-2|many
TGTGCCAGCAGCCCCGACAGTAACTATGGCTACACCTTC
CASSPDSNYGYTF
>-|TRBV29-1|15|TRBJ1-2|-
TGCAGCGTCCCATCGGCTAGCGGGGGAAACTATGGCTACACCTTC
CSVPSASGGNYGYTF
>TRBD1|TRBV5-5|14|TRBJ2-7|many
TGTGCCAGCAGCTTAACAGGGGCAACCTACGAGCAGTACTTC
CASSLTGATYEQYF
>-|TRBV12-3/TRBV12-4|12|TRBJ2-7|-
TGTGCCAGCCGGGACGGACTGGCCGAGCAGTACTTC
CASRDGLAEQYF
>TRBD1|TRBV5-6|17|TRBJ1-1|-
TGTGCCAGCAGCGTTGGGACAGGCTTAGCCCTGAACACTGAAGCTTTCTTT
CASSVGTGLALNTEAFF
>-|TRBV28|13|TRBJ1-5|many
TGTGCCAGCAGGGCAGCGTACAATCAGCCCCAGCATTTT
CASRAAYNQPQHF
>TRBD1|TRBV29-1|15|TRBJ2-1|few
TGCAGCGTTGAGGATCCGGGACAGGGTTCCCATGAGCAGTTCTTC
CSVEDPGQGSHEQFF
>-|TRBV30|14|TRBJ2-7|many
TGTGCCTGGAGTGTTCTCGTCACATCCTACGAGCAGTACTTC
CAWSVLVTSYEQYF
>TRBD1|TRBV25-1|14|TRBJ2-5|-
TGTGCCAGCAGCGGGACAGGGGCCCGAGAGACCCAGTACTTC
CASSGTGARETQYF
>-|TRBV6-5|15|TRBJ1-3|many
TGTGCCAGCAGTTACGGACGGTTCTCTGGAAACACCATATATTTT
CASSYGRFSGNTIYF
>-|TRBV9|12|TRBJ2-7|many
TGTGCCAGCAGCCCAAGTGGGTACGAGCAGTACTTC
CASSPSGYEQYF
>TRBD1|TRBV20-1|15|TRBJ2-2|many
TGCAGTGCTAGAGGACAGGGGGCGGCCGACGGGGAGCTGTTTTTT
CSARGQGAADGELFF
>-|TRBV5-1|13|TRBJ2-5|many
TGCGCCAGCAGCCCCGGTCAAGTTGAGACCCAGTACTTC
CASSPGQVETQYF
>-|TRBV14|16|TRBJ1-4|many
TGTGCCAGCAGCCAACTCCGAGGGAGCCCTAATGAAAAACTGTTTTTT
CASSQLRGSPNEKLFF
>-|TRBV3-1|14|TRBJ2-2|many
TGTGCCAGCAGCCAGGTGGCCCACACCGGGGAGCTGTTTTTT
CASSQVAHTGELFF
>TRBD1|TRBV2|14|TRBJ1-4|-
TGTGCCAGCAGTGAATGGACAGGGAATGAAAAACTGTTTTTT
CASSEWTGNEKLFF
>-|TRBV7-9|16|TRBJ2-6|-
TGTGCCAGCAGCCCCGGGACCAGCTCTGGGGCCAACGTCCTGACTTTC
CASSPGTSSGANVLTF
>TRBD1|TRBV20-1|15|TRBJ2-3|many
TGCAGTGCTAGACCGGACAGGTCTGAAACAGATACGCAGTATTTT
CSARPDRSETDTQYF
>-|TRBV20-1|13|TRBJ1-1|-
TGCAGTGCTAGAGAGACAGGGAACACTGAAGCTTTCTTT
CSARETGNTEAFF
>TRBD2|TRBV24-1|16|TRBJ2-1|-
TGTGCCACCAGTGAAACGGGACTACTCACCGGGGATAAGCAGTTCTTC
CATSETGLLTGDKQFF
>-|TRBV4-1|17|TRBJ2-1|many
TGCGCCAGCAGCCAATGGGTCGGGGGACCGTTCATAGGTGAGCAGTTCTTC
CASSQWVGGPFIGEQFF
>TRBD1|TRBV13|17|TRBJ1-5|-
TGTGCCAGCAGCTTAGGGACAGGGGTCCCGAGCAATCAGCCCCAGCATTTT
CASSLGTGVPSNQPQHF
>TRBD2|TRBV6-5|16|TRBJ2-2|many
TGTGCCAGTGGAGAGGGTGCGGGGGGATGGACCGGGGAGCTGTTTTTT
CASGEGAGGWTGELFF
>TRBD1|TRBV9|17|TRBJ1-6|many
TGTGCCAGCAGCGTAGGCCGCCGGACAGGGTACGACTCACCCCTCCACTTT
CASSVGRRTGYDSPLHF
>TRBD1|TRBV2|13|TRBJ2-7|many
TGTGCCAGCAGTGTGGGACAGGGCTACGAGCAGTACTTC
CASSVGQGYEQYF
>TRBD1|TRBV30|13|TRBJ1-6|many
TGTGCCTGCAGGGGGGAGTATAATTCACCCCTCCACTTT
CACRGEYNSPLHF
>TRBD2|TRBV29-1|13|TRBJ2-5|-
TGCAGCGTTGAAGCTGGAGGGAGGGGGACCCAGTACTTC
CSVEAGGRGTQYF
>TRBD1|TRBV6-1|13|TRBJ2-7|many
TGTGCCAGCAGGTCCGGACAGGCCTACGAGCAGTACTTC
CASRSGQAYEQYF
>-|TRBV19|14|TRBJ1-2|-
TGTGCCAGTAGTAGGGTGGGGGGCAACTATGGCTACACCTTC
CASSRVGGNYGYTF
>TRBD2|TRBV5-1|15|TRBJ2-6|many
TGCGCCAGCAGCTGGGGGGGAGCTGGGGCCAACGTCCTGACTTTC
CASSWGGAGANVLTF